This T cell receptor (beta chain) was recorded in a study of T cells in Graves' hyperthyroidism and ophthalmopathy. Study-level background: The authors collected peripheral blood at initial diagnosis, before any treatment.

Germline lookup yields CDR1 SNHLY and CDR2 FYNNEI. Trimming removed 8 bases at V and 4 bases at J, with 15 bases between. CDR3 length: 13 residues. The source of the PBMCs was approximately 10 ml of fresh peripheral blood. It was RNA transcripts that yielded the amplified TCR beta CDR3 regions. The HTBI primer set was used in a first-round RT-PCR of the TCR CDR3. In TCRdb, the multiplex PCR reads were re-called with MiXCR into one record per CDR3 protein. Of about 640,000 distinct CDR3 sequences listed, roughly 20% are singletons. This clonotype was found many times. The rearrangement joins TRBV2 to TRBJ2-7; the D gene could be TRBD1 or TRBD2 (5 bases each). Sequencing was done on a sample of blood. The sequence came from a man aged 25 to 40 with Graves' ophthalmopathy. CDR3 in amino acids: CASCRDRLYEQYF. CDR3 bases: TGTGCCAGCTGCCGGGACCGCCTTTACGAGCAGTACTTC.